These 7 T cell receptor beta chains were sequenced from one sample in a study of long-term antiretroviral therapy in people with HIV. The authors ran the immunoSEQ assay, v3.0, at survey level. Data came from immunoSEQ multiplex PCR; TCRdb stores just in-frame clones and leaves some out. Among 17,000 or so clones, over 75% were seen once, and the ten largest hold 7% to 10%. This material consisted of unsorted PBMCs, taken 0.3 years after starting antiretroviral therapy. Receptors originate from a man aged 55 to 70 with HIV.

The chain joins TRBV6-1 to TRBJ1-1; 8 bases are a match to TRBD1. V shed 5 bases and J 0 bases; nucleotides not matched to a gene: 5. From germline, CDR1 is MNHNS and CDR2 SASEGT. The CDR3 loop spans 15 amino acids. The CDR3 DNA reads TGTGCCAGCAGTCAGCCAGGGGGCGTGAACACTGAAGCTTTCTTT. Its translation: CASSQPGGVNTEAFF.

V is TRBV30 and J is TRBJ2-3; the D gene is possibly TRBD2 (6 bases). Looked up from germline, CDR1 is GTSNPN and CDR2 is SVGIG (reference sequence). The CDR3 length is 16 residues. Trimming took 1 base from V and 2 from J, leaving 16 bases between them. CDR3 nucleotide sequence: TGTGCCTGGAGTGACGGGAGCGGAGTTCTCACAGATACGCAGTATTTT. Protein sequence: CAWSDGSGVLTDTQYF.

The CDR3 reads CASKRQIVTEAFF. The DNA of the CDR3 is TGTGCCAGCAAAAGACAAATCGTAACTGAAGCTTTCTTT. V and J are TRBV28 and TRBJ1-1; D gene ambiguous. CDR1 is MDHEN and CDR2 is SYDVKM in the germline V gene. V was cut by 7 bases and J by 5 bases, with 14 bases left in between. The CDR3 has 13 amino acids.

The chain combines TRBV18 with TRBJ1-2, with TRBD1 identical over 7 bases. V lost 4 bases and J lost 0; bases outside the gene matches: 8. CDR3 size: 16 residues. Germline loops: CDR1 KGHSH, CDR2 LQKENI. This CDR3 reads CASSLDRALSNYGYTF. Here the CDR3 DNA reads TGTGCCAGCTCACTTGACAGGGCCCTTTCTAACTATGGCTACACCTTC. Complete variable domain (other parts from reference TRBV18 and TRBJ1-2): NAGVMQNPRHLVRRRGQEARLRCSPMKGHSHVYWYRQLPEEGLKFMVYLQKENIIDESGMPKERFSAEFPKEGPSILRIQQVVRGDSAAYFCASSLDRALSNYGYTFGSGTRLTVV.

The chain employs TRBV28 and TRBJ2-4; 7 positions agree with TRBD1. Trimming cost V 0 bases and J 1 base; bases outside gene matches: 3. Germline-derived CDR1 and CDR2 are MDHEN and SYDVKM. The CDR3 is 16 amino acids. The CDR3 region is CASSLWGQSAKNIQYF. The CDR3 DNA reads TGTGCCAGCAGTTTATGGGGACAGTCGGCCAAAAACATTCAGTACTTC. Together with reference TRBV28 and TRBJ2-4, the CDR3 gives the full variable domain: DVKVTQSSRYLVKRTGEKVFLECVQDMDHENMFWYRQDPGLGLRLIYFSYDVKMKEKGDIPEGYSVSREKKERFSLILESASTNQTSMYLCASSLWGQSAKNIQYFGAGTRLSVL.

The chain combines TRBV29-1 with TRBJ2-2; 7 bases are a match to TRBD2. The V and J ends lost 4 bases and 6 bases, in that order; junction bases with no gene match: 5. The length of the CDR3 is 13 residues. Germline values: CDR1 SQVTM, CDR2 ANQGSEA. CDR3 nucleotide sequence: TGCAGCGTTGGAACTAGCGTTTCCGGGGAGCTGTTTTTT. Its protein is CSVGTSVSGELFF.

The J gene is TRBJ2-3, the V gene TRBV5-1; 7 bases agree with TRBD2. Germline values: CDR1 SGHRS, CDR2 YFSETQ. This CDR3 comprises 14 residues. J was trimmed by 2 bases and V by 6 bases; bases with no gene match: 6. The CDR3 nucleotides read TGCGCCAGCACGGCGGGGGTGAACACAGATACGCAGTATTTT. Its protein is CASTAGVNTDTQYF.